This T cell receptor (beta chain) was captured by sequencing in a study of blood T cell repertoires in COVID-19. Study information: Samples representing acute and convalescent COVID-19 were sourced from the United States, Italy and Spain.

The V segment lost 0 bases and the J segment 4 bases; nucleotides outside the gene matches: 2. The CDR3 has 15 amino acids. Germline-derived CDR1 and CDR2 are LGHNA and YSLEER. Authors' analysis steps: Amplification from reference gene primers served as the basis for estimated nucleated cell counts. Assay used: immunoSEQ multiplex PCR; TCRdb lists only in-frame clones, some missing. For V, J and clone size, that table is used; D and trimming come from the DNA. The sample holds about 130,000 clones, about 89% seen once. The chain couples TRBV4-3 to TRBJ1-4, with 7 bases aligning to TRBD1. Input material: peripheral blood. This clonotype was sampled from a man aged 50 to 59 with active or convalescent COVID-19. The CDR3 protein is CASSQDGTDNEKLFF. For the CDR3, the DNA is TGCGCCAGCAGCCAAGACGGGACAGATAATGAAAAACTGTTTTTT.